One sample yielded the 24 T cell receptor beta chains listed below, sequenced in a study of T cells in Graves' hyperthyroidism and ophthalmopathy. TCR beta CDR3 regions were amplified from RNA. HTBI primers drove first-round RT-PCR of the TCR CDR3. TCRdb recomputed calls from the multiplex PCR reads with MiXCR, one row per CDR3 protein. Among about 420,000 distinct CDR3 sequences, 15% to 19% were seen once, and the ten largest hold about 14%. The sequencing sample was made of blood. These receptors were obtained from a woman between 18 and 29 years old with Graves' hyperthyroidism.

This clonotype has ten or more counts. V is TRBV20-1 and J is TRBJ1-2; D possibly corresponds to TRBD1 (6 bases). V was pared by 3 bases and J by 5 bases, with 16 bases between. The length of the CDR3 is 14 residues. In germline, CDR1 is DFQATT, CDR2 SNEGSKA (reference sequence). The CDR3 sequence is CSASGRAQGYGYTF. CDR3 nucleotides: TGCAGTGCTAGTGGAAGGGCGCAGGGGTATGGCTACACCTTC.

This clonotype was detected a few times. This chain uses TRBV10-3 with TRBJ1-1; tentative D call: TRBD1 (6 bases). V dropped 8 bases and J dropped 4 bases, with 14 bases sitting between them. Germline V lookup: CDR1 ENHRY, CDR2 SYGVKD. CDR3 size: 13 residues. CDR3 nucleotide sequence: TGTGCCATCCGGTCCCGGGGGGCCACTGAAGCTTTCTTT. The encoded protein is CAIRSRGATEAFF.

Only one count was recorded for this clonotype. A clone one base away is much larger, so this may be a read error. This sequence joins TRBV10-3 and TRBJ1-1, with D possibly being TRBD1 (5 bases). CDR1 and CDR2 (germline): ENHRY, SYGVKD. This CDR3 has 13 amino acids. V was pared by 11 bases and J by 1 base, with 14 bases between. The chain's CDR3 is CAAGDGANTEAFF. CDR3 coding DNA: TGTGCCGCCGGGGACGGCGCGAACACTGAAGCTTTCTTT.

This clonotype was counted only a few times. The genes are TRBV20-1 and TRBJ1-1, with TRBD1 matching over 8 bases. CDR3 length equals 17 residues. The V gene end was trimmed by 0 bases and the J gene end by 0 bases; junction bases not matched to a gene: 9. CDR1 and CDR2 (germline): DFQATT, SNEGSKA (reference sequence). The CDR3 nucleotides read TGCAGTGCTAGAGATTTCCTTGGACAGGGAATGAACACTGAAGCTTTCTTT. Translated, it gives CSARDFLGQGMNTEAFF.

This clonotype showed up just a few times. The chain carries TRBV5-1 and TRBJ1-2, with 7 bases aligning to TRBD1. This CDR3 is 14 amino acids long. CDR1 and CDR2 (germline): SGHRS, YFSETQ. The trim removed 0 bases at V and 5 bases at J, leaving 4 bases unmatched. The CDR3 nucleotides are TGCGCCAGCAGCTTGGTGAGACAGGGTTATGGCTACACCTTC. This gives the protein CASSLVRQGYGYTF.

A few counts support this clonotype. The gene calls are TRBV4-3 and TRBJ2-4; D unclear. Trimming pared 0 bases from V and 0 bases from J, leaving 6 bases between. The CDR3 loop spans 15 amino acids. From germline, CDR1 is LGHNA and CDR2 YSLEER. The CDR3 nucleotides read TGCGCCAGCAGCCAAGATACGCGAGCCAAAAACATTCAGTACTTC. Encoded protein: CASSQDTRAKNIQYF.

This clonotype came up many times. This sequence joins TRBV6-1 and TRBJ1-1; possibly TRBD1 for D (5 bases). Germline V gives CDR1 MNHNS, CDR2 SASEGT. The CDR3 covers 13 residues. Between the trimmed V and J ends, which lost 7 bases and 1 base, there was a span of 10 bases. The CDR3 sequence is CASTGHPNTEAFF. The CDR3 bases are TGTGCCAGCACGGGGCACCCGAACACTGAAGCTTTCTTT.

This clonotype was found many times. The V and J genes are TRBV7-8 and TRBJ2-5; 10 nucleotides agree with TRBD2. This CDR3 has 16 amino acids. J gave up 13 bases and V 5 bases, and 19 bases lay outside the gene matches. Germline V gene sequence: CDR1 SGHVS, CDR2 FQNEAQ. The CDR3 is CASSLGPRTSGTLWYF. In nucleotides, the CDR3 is TGTGCCAGCAGCCTAGGACCACGGACTAGCGGTACCCTGTGGTACTTC.

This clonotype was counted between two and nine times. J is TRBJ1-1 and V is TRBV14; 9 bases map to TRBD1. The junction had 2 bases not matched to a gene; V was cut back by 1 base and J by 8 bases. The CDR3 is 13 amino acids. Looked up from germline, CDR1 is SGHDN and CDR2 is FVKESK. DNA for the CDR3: TGTGCCAGCAGCCAAGTGGGGACAGGGGAAGCTTTCTTT. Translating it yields CASSQVGTGEAFF.

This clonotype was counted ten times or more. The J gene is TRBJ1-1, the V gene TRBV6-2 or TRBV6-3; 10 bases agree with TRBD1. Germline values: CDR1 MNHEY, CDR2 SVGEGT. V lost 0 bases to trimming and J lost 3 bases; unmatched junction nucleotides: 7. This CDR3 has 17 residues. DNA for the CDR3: TGTGCCAGCAGTTACTCGGGGGACAGGGGCTACGACACTGAAGCTTTCTTT. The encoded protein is CASSYSGDRGYDTEAFF.

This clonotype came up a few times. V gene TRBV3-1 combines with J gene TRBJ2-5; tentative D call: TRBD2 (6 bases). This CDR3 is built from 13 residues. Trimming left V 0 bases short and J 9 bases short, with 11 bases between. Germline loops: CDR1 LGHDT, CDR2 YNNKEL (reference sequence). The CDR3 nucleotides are TGTGCCAGCAGCCAAGATCGGGGGACCCCCCAGTACTTC. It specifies CASSQDRGTPQYF.

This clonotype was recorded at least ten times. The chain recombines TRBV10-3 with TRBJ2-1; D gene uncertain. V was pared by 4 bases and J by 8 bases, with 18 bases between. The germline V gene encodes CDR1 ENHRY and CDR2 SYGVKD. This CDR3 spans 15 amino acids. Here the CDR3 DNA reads TGTGCCATCAGTGTCACCGGGCAGGATGGGTATGAGCAGTTCTTC. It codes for CAISVTGQDGYEQFF.

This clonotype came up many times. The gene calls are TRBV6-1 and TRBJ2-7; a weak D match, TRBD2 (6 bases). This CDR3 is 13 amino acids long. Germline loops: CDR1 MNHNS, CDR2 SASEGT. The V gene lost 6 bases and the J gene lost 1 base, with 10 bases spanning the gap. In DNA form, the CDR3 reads TGTGCCAGCAGCCCTCGGGGGTCCTACGAGCAGTACTTC. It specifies CASSPRGSYEQYF.

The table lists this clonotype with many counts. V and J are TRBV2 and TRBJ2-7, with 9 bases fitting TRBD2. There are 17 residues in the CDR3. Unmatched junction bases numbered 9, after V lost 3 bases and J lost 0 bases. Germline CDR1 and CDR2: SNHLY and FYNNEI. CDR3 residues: CASSDHILAGASYEQYF. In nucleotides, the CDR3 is TGTGCCAGCAGTGACCACATACTAGCGGGTGCCTCCTACGAGCAGTACTTC.

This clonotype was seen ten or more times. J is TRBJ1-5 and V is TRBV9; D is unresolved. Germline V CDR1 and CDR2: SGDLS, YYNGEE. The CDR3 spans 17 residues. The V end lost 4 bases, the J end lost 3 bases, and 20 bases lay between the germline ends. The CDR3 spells CASSPYPQGRLNQPQHF. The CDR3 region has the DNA TGTGCCAGCAGCCCATACCCGCAAGGGAGACTCAATCAGCCCCAGCATTTT.

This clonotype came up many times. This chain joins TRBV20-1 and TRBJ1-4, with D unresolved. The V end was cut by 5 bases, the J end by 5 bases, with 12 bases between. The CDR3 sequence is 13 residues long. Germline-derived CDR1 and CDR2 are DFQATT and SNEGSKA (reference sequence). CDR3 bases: TGCAGTGCTCAGAGGACCTCAAATGAAAAACTGTTTTTT. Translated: CSAQRTSNEKLFF.

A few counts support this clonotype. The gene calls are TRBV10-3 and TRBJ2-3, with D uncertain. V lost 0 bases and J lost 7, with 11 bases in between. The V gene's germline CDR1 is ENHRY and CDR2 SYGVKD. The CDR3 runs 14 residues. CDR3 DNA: TGTGCCATCAGTGAGTCCGGCAGCCGGAATACGCAGTATTTT. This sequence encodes CAISESGSRNTQYF.

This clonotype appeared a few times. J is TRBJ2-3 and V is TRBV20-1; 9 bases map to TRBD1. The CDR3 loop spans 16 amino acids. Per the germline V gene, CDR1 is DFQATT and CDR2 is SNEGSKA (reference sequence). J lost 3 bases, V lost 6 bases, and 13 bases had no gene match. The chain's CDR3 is CSASTRDRVLTDTQYF. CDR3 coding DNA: TGCAGTGCCTCAACCCGGGACAGGGTACTGACAGATACGCAGTATTTT.

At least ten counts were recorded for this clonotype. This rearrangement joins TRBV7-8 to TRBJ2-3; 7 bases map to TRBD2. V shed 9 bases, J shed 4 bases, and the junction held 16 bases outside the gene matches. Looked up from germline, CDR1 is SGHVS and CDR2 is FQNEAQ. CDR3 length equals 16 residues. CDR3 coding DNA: TGTGCCAGTCGCCCCAGGGTCACGGGGGGTTCAGATACGCAGTATTTT. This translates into CASRPRVTGGSDTQYF.

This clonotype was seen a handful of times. DNA of the CDR3: TGTGCCAGCAGCTTATCCCCGGGGGCCGGGGAGCTGTTTTTT. It translates to CASSLSPGAGELFF. The rearrangement uses TRBV7-2 and TRBJ2-2; TRBD2 is a possible D gene (6 bases). CDR1 and CDR2 from the germline V gene are SGHTA and FQGNSA. Trimming removed 2 bases at V and 6 bases at J, with 10 bases between. The CDR3 has 14 amino acids. The full variable domain, its missing parts supplied by reference TRBV7-2 and TRBJ2-2, is GAGVSQSPSNKVTEKGKDVELRCDPISGHTALYWYRQSLGQGLEFLIYFQGNSAPDKSGLPSDRFSAERTGGSVSTLTIQRTQQEDSAVYLCASSLSPGAGELFFGEGSRLTVL.

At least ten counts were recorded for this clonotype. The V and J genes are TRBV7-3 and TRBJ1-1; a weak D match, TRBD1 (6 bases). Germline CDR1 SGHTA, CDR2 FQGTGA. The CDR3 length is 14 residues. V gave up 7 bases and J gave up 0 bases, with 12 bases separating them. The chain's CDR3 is CASKEDRMNTEAFF. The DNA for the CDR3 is TGTGCCAGCAAGGAGGACAGAATGAACACTGAAGCTTTCTTT. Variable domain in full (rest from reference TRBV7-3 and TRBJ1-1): GAGVSQTPSNKVTEKGKYVELRCDPISGHTALYWYRQSLGQGPEFLIYFQGTGAADDSGLPNDRFFAVRPEGSVSTLKIQRTERGDSAVYLCASKEDRMNTEAFFGQGTRLTVV.

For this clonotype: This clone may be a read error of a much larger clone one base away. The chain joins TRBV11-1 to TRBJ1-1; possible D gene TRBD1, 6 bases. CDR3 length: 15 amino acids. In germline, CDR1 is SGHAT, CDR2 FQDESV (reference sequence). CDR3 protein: CASSQDNRVGTEASF. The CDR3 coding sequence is TGTGCCAGCAGCCAAGATAACAGGGTGGGCACTGAAGCTTCCTTT.

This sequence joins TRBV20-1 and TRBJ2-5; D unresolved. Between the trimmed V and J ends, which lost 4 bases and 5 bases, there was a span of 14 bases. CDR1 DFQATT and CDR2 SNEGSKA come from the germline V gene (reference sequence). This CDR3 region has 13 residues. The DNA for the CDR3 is TGCAGTGCTACCTTTTTGGCGAGGGAGACCCAGTACTTC. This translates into CSATFLARETQYF.

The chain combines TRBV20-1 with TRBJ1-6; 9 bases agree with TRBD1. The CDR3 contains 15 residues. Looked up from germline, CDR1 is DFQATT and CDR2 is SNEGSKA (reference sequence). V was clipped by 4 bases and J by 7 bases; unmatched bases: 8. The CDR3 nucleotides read TGCAGTGCTAACCCGGGACAGGGATCGAATTCACCCCTCCACTTT. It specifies CSANPGQGSNSPLHF.